Listed below are T cell receptor beta chains from one sample, sequenced in a study of blood T cell repertoires in COVID-19. Produced via immunoSEQ multiplex PCR; TCRdb's table is partial and in-frame only. The sample has 110,000 to 150,000 clones; approximately 84% are singletons. Sequenced material: peripheral blood. The receptors here all came from a human donor in a cohort sampled during active COVID-19. Each CDR3 is given with its conserved first and last residue. A D gene is named only where the DNA matches it firmly. The size of a clone is reported for some rows only, either as once, few or many, or as a class for expanded clones.

TRBV7-2,TRBD1,NA,TRBJ1-2,TGTGCCAGCAGCTACTCCGGGACAGGTACCCGCTACACCTTC,CASSYSGTGTRYTF
TRBV6-2/TRBV6-3,NA,NA,TRBJ1-2,TGTGCCAGCAGTTCCGACAGGTTTTTCCCGTATTATGGCTACACCTTC,CASSSDRFFPYYGYTF
TRBV4-1,NA,NA,TRBJ2-1,TGCGCCAGCAGCCAACGGGACGGGGGTTACAATGAGCAGTTCTTC,CASSQRDGGYNEQFF
TRBV27,TRBD2,few,TRBJ2-5,TGTGCCAGCAGTTGGACTAGCGGGGGCCAAGAGACCCAGTACTTC,CASSWTSGGQETQYF
TRBV15,TRBD1,NA,TRBJ1-5,TGTGCCACCAGCATCGACAGGGTCGGTCAGCCCCAGCATTTT,CATSIDRVGQPQHF
TRBV5-1,TRBD2,NA,TRBJ2-1,TGCGCCCGCAGCTTGGGACTAGCGGGGGGGATCAATGAGCAGTTCTTC,CARSLGLAGGINEQFF
TRBV29-1,NA,NA,TRBJ1-1,TGCAGCGTTGAAGGACAGCCCACGGAAGCTTTCTTT,CSVEGQPTEAFF
TRBV28,NA,NA,TRBJ1-5,TGTGCCAGCAGCCTACCTTCGGGGTACGTAAACAATCAGCCCCAGCATTTT,CASSLPSGYVNNQPQHF
TRBV6-5,TRBD1,NA,TRBJ1-6,TGTGCCAGCAGCCCCCAGCGGACAGGGAGGTCACCCCTCCACTTT,CASSPQRTGRSPLHF
TRBV7-9,NA,NA,TRBJ1-1,TGTGCCAGCAGCCTTACAGTGAACACTGAAGCTTTCTTT,CASSLTVNTEAFF
TRBV11-3,TRBD1,NA,TRBJ2-7,TGTGCCAGCAGCCCTAGACAGGGCTCCTACGAGCAGTACTTC,CASSPRQGSYEQYF
TRBV29-1,NA,NA,TRBJ1-2,TGCAGCGTAGATTATCAGGGGCTTGACTATGGCTACACCTTC,CSVDYQGLDYGYTF
TRBV7-8,NA,NA,TRBJ1-4,TGTGCCAGCAGCTTAGGATTCCCCGGGGTTGAAAAACTGTTTTTT,CASSLGFPGVEKLFF
TRBV7-2,NA,NA,TRBJ2-2,TGTGCCAGCAGCTCACCAGGGGACACCGGGGAGCTGTTTTTT,CASSSPGDTGELFF
TRBV7-2,NA,NA,TRBJ2-1,TGTGCCAGCAGCCCCCACTATGAGCAGTTCTTC,CASSPHYEQFF
TRBV10-3,NA,NA,TRBJ2-7,TGTGCCATCAGTGGGAAAGGCACAGTCTACGAGCAGTACTTC,CAISGKGTVYEQYF
TRBV7-6,NA,NA,TRBJ1-4,TGTGCCAGCAGCTTAGGGGTAGGGGGTCTCGGCTATAATGAAAAACTGTTTTTT,CASSLGVGGLGYNEKLFF
TRBV9,NA,NA,TRBJ1-1,TGTGCCAGCAGCGTAGAATCAGGGAACACTGAAGCTTTCTTT,CASSVESGNTEAFF
TRBV21-1,NA,NA,TRBJ1-1,TGTGCCAGCAGCACGAGCCGGGTTCGAATAATGGGCACTGAAGCTTTCTTT,CASSTSRVRIMGTEAFF
TRBV7-9,TRBD2,NA,TRBJ2-1,TGTGCCAGCAGCTCGACTACTAGCGGGCGCCGTGATGAGCAGTTCTTC,CASSSTTSGRRDEQFF
TRBV15,NA,NA,TRBJ1-4,TGTGCCACCAGCAGGGGGGGGACGGCTCCAACTAATGAAAAACTGTTTTTT,CATSRGGTAPTNEKLFF
TRBV19,TRBD2,NA,TRBJ2-3,TGTGCCAGTAGTATGACCCTTATCAGCGGGGGGGCGACAGATACGCAGTATTTT,CASSMTLISGGATDTQYF
TRBV6-2/TRBV6-3,TRBD1,NA,TRBJ2-5,TGTGCCAGCAGCCAAACAGGGGAAGGGACCCAGTACTTC,CASSQTGEGTQYF
TRBV7-2,NA,NA,TRBJ2-3,TGTGCCAGCAGCGGAGGGGGGGGGCCTAAGGCGCAGTATTTT,CASSGGGGPKAQYF
TRBV11-2,TRBD2,NA,TRBJ2-3,TGTGCCAGCAGCTCCGCCGGTGGCGGGGGGAACACAGATACGCAGTATTTT,CASSSAGGGGNTDTQYF
TRBV5-4,NA,NA,TRBJ2-3,TGTGCCAGCAGCCCAGAGGCCCGCGCAGATACGCAGTATTTT,CASSPEARADTQYF
TRBV5-1,NA,NA,TRBJ2-3,TGCGCCAGCAGCTTGACGGCAGGTAGAGATACGCAGTATTTT,CASSLTAGRDTQYF
TRBV7-9,NA,NA,TRBJ1-1,TGTGCCAGCAGCTTAAATTACCAAAGCGCTGAAGCTTTCTTT,CASSLNYQSAEAFF
TRBV7-8,TRBD1,NA,TRBJ1-3,TGTGCCAGCAGCCGAACACGGACAGGGATCTCTGGAAACACCATATATTTT,CASSRTRTGISGNTIYF
TRBV9,TRBD2,NA,TRBJ2-1,TGTGCCAGCAGCGTAAGGCCGATTATGGGGGGGTCCTACAATGAGCAGTTCTTC,CASSVRPIMGGSYNEQFF
TRBV7-2,NA,many,TRBJ2-7,TGTGCCAGCAGCGGCTTATACGAGCAGTACTTC,CASSGLYEQYF
TRBV10-3,TRBD2,few,TRBJ2-7,TGTGCCATTCAGACTAGCGGGGGCTCCTACGAGCAGTACTTC,CAIQTSGGSYEQYF
TRBV27,TRBD1,NA,TRBJ2-1,TGTGCCAGCAGAACTTATCCGGGACAGGGATATTTTTCGCAGTTCTTC,CASRTYPGQGYFSQFF
TRBV5-8,TRBD2,NA,TRBJ2-7,TGTGCCAGCAGCTGGGGGACTAGCCCGGCGGACGAGCAGTACTTC,CASSWGTSPADEQYF
TRBV5-6,NA,NA,TRBJ1-1,TGTGCCAGCAGCTTGTGGCAGGGTGGCACTGAAGCTTTCTTT,CASSLWQGGTEAFF
TRBV4-2,NA,few,TRBJ2-7,TGTGCCAGCAGCCACGGACTTTCCTACGAGCAGTACTTC,CASSHGLSYEQYF
TRBV19,NA,NA,TRBJ1-2,TGTGCCAGTAGTCGAGACAGACAGATAGCTAACTATGGCTACACCTTC,CASSRDRQIANYGYTF
TRBV27,NA,NA,TRBJ1-1,TGTGCCAGCAGTCCGGGGACACCTGAAGCTTTCTTT,CASSPGTPEAFF
TRBV28,NA,NA,TRBJ1-4,TGTGCCAGCAGTTCCCAGGGGCGGACTAATGAAAAACTGTTTTTT,CASSSQGRTNEKLFF
TRBV3-1/TRBV3-2,NA,NA,TRBJ1-5,TGTGCCAGCAGCCAAGATTTAAAACAGCCCCAGCATTTT,CASSQDLKQPQHF
TRBV5-4,TRBD1,NA,TRBJ2-7,TGTGCCAGCAGCCCGACCGGGACAGGGTATCTTAGTGCGGCCGAGCAGTACTTC,CASSPTGTGYLSAAEQYF
TRBV18,NA,NA,TRBJ2-2,TGTGCCAGCTCACCAAGCCAGGGAATCGGGGAGCTGTTTTTT,CASSPSQGIGELFF
TRBV27,TRBD1,NA,TRBJ1-6,TGTGCCAGCAGTTGGGGGACAGGGTATTCACCCCTCCACTTT,CASSWGTGYSPLHF